The 10 T cell receptor beta chains below come from one sample, sequenced in a study of blood T cell repertoires in COVID-19. The assay was immunoSEQ multiplex PCR, and TCRdb's table has in-frame clones only and misses some. The sample contains fewer than 350,000 clones, approximately 91% of which appear only once. The sample comprised PBMCs or T cells enriched from blood (not recorded which). These receptors all come from a woman aged 25 to 39 who had been exposed to COVID-19.

This rearrangement joins TRBV9 to TRBJ2-1, with D possibly TRBD2 on 5 matching bases. Trimming stripped 1 base from V and 1 base from J, with 9 bases between. This CDR3 spans 15 amino acids. Germline lookup yields CDR1 SGDLS and CDR2 YYNGEE. CDR3: CASSVQAESYNEQFF. CDR3 nucleotides: TGTGCCAGCAGCGTACAAGCGGAATCCTACAATGAGCAGTTCTTC.

The V gene is TRBV4-1, the J gene TRBJ2-7; the match to TRBD2 covers 7 bases. The V gene's germline CDR1 is MGHRA and CDR2 YSYEKL. The CDR3 has 14 residues. V lost 4 bases to trimming and J lost 4 bases; unmatched junction nucleotides: 7. CDR3 DNA: TGCGCCAGCAGCCGCGGACTAGGAAGTTACGAGCAGTACTTC. Translating it yields CASSRGLGSYEQYF.

The chain employs TRBV20-1 and TRBJ2-1, with D possibly matching TRBD1 (8 bases). Per the germline V gene, CDR1 is DFQATT and CDR2 is SNEGSKA (reference sequence). The CDR3 extends over 10 amino acids. The ends were cut back, 6 bases at V and 10 bases at J, with 10 bases in the middle. The CDR3 region is CSAQGGEQFF. The DNA for the CDR3 is TGCAGTGCACAGGGGGGGGAGCAGTTCTTC.

V and J are TRBV5-4 and TRBJ2-5; TRBD2 matches 8 bases. The CDR3 is 15 residues long. The V gene end was trimmed by 5 bases and the J gene end by 3 bases; junction bases not matched to a gene: 9. CDR1 SGHNT and CDR2 YYREEE come from the germline V gene (reference sequence). In DNA form, the CDR3 reads TGTGCCAGCAGGCGGGCGGGACTAGGGGAAGAGACCCAGTACTTC. Translation gives CASRRAGLGEETQYF.

Only one count was recorded for this clone. The chain carries TRBV7-3 and TRBJ1-3, with 10 bases aligning to TRBD1. Germline assignment: CDR1 SGHTA and CDR2 FQGTGA. J gave up 0 bases and V 3 bases, and 11 bases lay outside the gene matches. This CDR3 spans 19 amino acids. CDR3 amino acids: CASSFRQGAEYSSGNTIYF. CDR3 DNA sequence: TGTGCCAGCAGCTTCCGACAGGGGGCTGAGTATAGCTCTGGAAACACCATATATTTT.

The chain has TRBV11-2 and TRBJ1-2; a weak D match, TRBD1 (5 bases). The CDR3 has 14 residues. Germline values: CDR1 SGHAT, CDR2 FQNNGV. Between the trimmed V and J ends, which lost 4 bases and 4 bases, there was a span of 13 bases. The CDR3 protein is CASSSRDSPYGYTF. The DNA for the CDR3 is TGTGCCAGCAGCTCCCGGGACTCCCCCTATGGCTACACCTTC.

In regard to this clone: In the same sample, other DNA sequences code for this CDR3. Written as DNA, the CDR3 is TGTGCCAGTAGGATGCTAGCGGGGGGCGAGCAGTACTTC. As protein: CASRMLAGGEQYF. This rearrangement joins TRBV19 to TRBJ2-7; TRBD2 agrees at 11 bases. The trim removed 6 bases at V and 6 bases at J, leaving 4 bases unmatched. The CDR3 runs to 13 residues. The V gene's germline CDR1 is LNHDA and CDR2 SQIVND (reference sequence). Supplemented by reference TRBV19 and TRBJ2-7, the full variable domain reads DGGITQSPKYLFRKEGQNVTLSCEQNLNHDAMYWYRQDPGQGLRLIYYSQIVNDFQKGDIAEGYSVSREKKESFPLTVTSAQKNPTAFYLCASRMLAGGEQYFGPGTRLTVT.

This chain links TRBV14 with TRBJ2-7; no definite D call. CDR1 is SGHDN, CDR2 FVKESK, per germline. Trimming pared 4 bases from V and 4 bases from J, leaving 17 bases between. The CDR3 has 15 amino acids. The CDR3 sequence is CASSPGLRAGYEQYF. DNA for the CDR3: TGTGCCAGCAGCCCCGGTTTAAGAGCAGGATACGAGCAGTACTTC. Combining the CDR3 with reference TRBV14 and TRBJ2-7 gives the whole variable domain EAGVTQFPSHSVIEKGQTVTLRCDPISGHDNLYWYRRVMGKEIKFLLHFVKESKQDESGMPNNRFLAERTGGTYSTLKVQPAELEDSGVYFCASSPGLRAGYEQYFGPGTRLTVT.

This clone has a handful of counts. The chain has TRBV10-3 and TRBJ2-7; tentative D call: TRBD1 (6 bases). This CDR3 has 13 amino acids. The V end was cut by 4 bases, the J end by 2 bases, with 9 bases between. Germline V gene data show CDR1 as ENHRY and CDR2 as SYGVKD. CDR3 DNA: TGTGCCATCAGTGGACAGGCGACCTACGAGCAGTACTTC. Residues: CAISGQATYEQYF.

This chain connects TRBV2 to TRBJ2-7; TRBD2 matches 7 bases. The CDR3 loop spans 14 amino acids. Germline V lookup: CDR1 SNHLY, CDR2 FYNNEI. V trimming: 6 bases; J trimming: 3 bases; junction bases outside the gene matches: 8. This CDR3 is CASRDRLALYEQYF. The CDR3 DNA sequence: TGTGCCAGCAGGGACCGACTAGCCCTCTACGAGCAGTACTTC. The full variable domain, in which reference TRBV2 and TRBJ2-7 provide the parts outside the CDR3, is EPEVTQTPSHQVTQMGQEVILRCVPISNHLYFYWYRQILGQKVEFLVSFYNNEISEKSEIFDDQFSVERPDGSNFTLKIRSTKLEDSAMYFCASRDRLALYEQYFGPGTRLTVT.